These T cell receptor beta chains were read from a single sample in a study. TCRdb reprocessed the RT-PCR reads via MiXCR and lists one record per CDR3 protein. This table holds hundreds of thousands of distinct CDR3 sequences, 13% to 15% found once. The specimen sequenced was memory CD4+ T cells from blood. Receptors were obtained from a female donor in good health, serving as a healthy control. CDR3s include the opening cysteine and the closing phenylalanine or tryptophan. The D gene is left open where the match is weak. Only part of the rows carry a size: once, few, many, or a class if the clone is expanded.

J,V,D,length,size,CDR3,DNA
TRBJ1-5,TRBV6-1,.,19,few,CASSLVSPTASYSNQPQHF,TGTGCCAGCAGCCTCGTAAGCCCGACAGCTAGTTATAGCAATCAGCCCCAGCATTTT
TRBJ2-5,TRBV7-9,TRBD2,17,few,CASSSGGGAGAQETQYF,TGTGCCAGCAGCTCGGGGGGGGGAGCGGGAGCTCAAGAGACCCAGTACTTC
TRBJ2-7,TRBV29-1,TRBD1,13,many,CSVEFQGAGEQYF,TGCAGCGTTGAGTTTCAGGGGGCAGGCGAGCAGTACTTC
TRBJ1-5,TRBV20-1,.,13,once,CSANTGMNQPQHF,TGCAGTGCGAATACAGGGATGAATCAGCCCCAGCATTTT
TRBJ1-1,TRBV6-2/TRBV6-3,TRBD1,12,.,CASSYPQGTAFF,TGTGCCAGCAGTTACCCACAGGGGACGGCTTTCTTT
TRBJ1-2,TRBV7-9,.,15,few,CASSFTVRVDYGYTF,TGTGCCAGCAGCTTCACTGTCAGGGTAGACTATGGCTACACCTTC
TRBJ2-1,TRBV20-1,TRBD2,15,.,CSARDFQRGGNEQFF,TGCAGTGCTAGAGATTTCCAGCGGGGGGGCAATGAGCAGTTCTTC
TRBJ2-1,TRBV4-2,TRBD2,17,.,CASSQQKAGGLYNEQFF,TGTGCCAGCAGCCAGCAGAAAGCGGGAGGCCTCTACAATGAGCAGTTCTTC
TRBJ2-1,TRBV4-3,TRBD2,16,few,CASSQDVTSGGSGQFF,TGCGCCAGCAGCCAAGATGTTACTAGCGGGGGATCGGGTCAGTTCTTC
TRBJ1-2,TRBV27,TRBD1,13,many,CASSLSTTGGYTF,TGTGCCAGCAGTTTATCGACGACAGGGGGCTACACCTTC
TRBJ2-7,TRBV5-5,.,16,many,CASSLEAGLSTYEQYF,TGTGCCAGCAGCTTGGAGGCAGGCCTGTCGACCTACGAGCAGTACTTC
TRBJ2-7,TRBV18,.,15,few,CASSPPSTPGREQYF,TGTGCCAGCTCACCACCATCGACACCCGGGCGCGAGCAGTACTTC
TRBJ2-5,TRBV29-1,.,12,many,CSVDGSQETQYF,TGCAGCGTTGATGGCAGTCAAGAGACCCAGTACTTC
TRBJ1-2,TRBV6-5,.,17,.,CASSYSGVSVSIGGYTF,TGTGCCAGCAGTTACTCGGGAGTCTCAGTTTCCATTGGAGGCTACACCTTC
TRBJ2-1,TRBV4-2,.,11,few,CASSLSKEQFF,TGTGCCAGCAGCCTATCTAAGGAGCAGTTCTTC
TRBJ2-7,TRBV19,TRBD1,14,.,CASSKVGTAYEQYF,TGTGCCAGTAGTAAGGTAGGGACAGCCTACGAGCAGTACTTC
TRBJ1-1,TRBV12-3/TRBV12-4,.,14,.,CASSLRDTRTEAFF,TGTGCCAGCAGTTTACGGGACACTAGGACTGAAGCTTTCTTT
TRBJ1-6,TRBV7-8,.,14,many,CASSLGGAGSPLHF,TGTGCCAGCAGCTTAGGAGGCGCGGGGTCACCCCTCCACTTT
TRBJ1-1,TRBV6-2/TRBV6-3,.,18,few,CASSYPGQGLTWNTEAFF,TGTGCCAGCAGTTACCCGGGTCAGGGGTTAACTTGGAACACTGAAGCTTTCTTT
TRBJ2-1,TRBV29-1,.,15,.,CSDEFARGLDNEQFF,TGCAGCGATGAATTCGCCAGGGGCTTAGACAATGAGCAGTTCTTC
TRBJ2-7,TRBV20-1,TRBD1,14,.,CSARGRDRGYEQYF,TGCAGTGCTCGAGGCCGGGACAGGGGTTACGAGCAGTACTTC
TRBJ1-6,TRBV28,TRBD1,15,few,CASSLWDREGSPLHF,TGTGCCAGCAGTTTATGGGACAGGGAAGGATCACCCCTCCACTTT
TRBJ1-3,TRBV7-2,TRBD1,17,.,CASSTGTGGYSGNTIYF,TGTGCCAGCAGCACCGGGACAGGGGGCTACTCTGGAAACACCATATATTTT
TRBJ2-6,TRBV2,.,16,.,CASSERGPKEANVLTF,TGTGCCAGCTCTGAGAGGGGCCCTAAGGAGGCCAACGTCCTGACTTTC
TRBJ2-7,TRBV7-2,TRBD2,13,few,CASSRGGTYEQYF,TGTGCCAGCAGCCGCGGGGGGACCTACGAGCAGTACTTC
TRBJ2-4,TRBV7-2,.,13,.,CASSAPQINIQYF,TGTGCCAGCAGCGCACCCCAGATAAACATTCAGTACTTC
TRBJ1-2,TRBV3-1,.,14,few,CASTTQRGDYGYTF,TGTGCCAGCACCACACAACGAGGGGACTATGGCTACACCTTC
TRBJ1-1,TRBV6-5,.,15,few,CASSWDGRMNTEAFF,TGTGCCAGCAGTTGGGACGGTCGAATGAACACTGAAGCTTTCTTT
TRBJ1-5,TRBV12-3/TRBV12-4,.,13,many,CASSLRNYQPQHF,TGTGCCAGCAGTTTGAGGAATTATCAGCCCCAGCATTTT
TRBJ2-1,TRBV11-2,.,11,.,CASSDVNEQFF,TGTGCCAGCAGTGACGTAAATGAGCAGTTCTTC
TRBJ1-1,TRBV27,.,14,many,CASRGIQMNTEAFF,TGTGCCAGCAGGGGCATACAAATGAACACTGAAGCTTTCTTT
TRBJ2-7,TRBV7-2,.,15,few,CASSLQFSRGYEQYF,TGTGCCAGCAGCTTACAGTTTAGTCGCGGGTACGAGCAGTACTTC
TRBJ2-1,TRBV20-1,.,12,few,CSARPLSNEQFF,TGCAGTGCTAGGCCGCTTTCCAATGAGCAGTTCTTC
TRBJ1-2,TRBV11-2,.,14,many,CASSLNQANYGYTF,TGTGCCAGCAGCTTAAATCAGGCTAACTATGGCTACACCTTC
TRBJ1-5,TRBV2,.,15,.,CASSYLGQGYQPQHF,TGTGCCAGCTCCTACCTGGGCCAGGGGTATCAGCCCCAGCATTTT
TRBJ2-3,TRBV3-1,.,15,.,CASSQAIGFTDTQYF,TGTGCCAGCAGCCAGGCAATCGGGTTTACAGATACGCAGTATTTT
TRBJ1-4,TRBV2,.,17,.,CASSARSLQQLTEKLFF,TGTGCCAGCAGTGCAAGATCTTTGCAACAGTTGACTGAAAAACTGTTTTTT
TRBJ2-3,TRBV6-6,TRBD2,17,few,CASSRPELAGGTDTQYF,TGTGCCAGCAGCCGACCAGAGCTAGCGGGGGGCACAGATACGCAGTATTTT
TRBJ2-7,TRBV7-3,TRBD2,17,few,CASSFLGPGLAGSEQYF,TGTGCCAGCAGCTTCCTGGGGCCGGGACTAGCGGGATCGGAGCAGTACTTC
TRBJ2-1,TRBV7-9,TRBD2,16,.,CASSSRVAGGSNEQFF,TGTGCCAGCAGCTCCCGGGTAGCGGGAGGGTCCAATGAGCAGTTCTTC
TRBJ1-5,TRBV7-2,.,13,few,CASSSSFSAPQHF,TGTGCCAGCAGCTCATCGTTCTCCGCGCCCCAGCATTTT
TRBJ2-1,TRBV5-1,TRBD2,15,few,CASSYRTSGSYEQFF,TGCGCCAGCAGCTATAGGACTAGCGGGAGCTATGAGCAGTTCTTC
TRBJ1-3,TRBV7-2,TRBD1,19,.,CASSSVGTPGQATGNTIYF,TGTGCCAGCAGCTCAGTAGGGACACCGGGACAGGCAACTGGAAACACCATATATTTT
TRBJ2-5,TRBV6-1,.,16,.,CASNPTSSGILETQYF,TGTGCCAGCAATCCCACCTCGTCGGGGATATTAGAGACCCAGTACTTC
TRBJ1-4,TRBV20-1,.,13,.,CSAYDRLREKLFF,TGCAGTGCTTATGACAGGTTACGAGAAAAACTGTTTTTT
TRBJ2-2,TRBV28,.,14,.,CATTTQGSPGELFF,TGTGCCACTACTACTCAGGGCTCCCCCGGGGAGCTGTTTTTT
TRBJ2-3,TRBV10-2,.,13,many,CASSRPGTDTQYF,TGTGCCAGCAGCCGTCCGGGGACAGATACGCAGTATTTT
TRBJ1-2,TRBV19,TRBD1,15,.,CASNEQGRNNYGYTF,TGTGCCAGTAATGAACAGGGGCGAAATAACTATGGCTACACCTTC
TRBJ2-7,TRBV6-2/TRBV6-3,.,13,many,CASSTGGYYEQYF,TGTGCCAGCAGTACCGGGGGATACTACGAGCAGTACTTC
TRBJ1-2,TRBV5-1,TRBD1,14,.,CASSLGDSNYGYTF,TGCGCCAGCAGCTTGGGGGACAGTAACTATGGCTACACCTTC
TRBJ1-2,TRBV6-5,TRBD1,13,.,CASSLQTGNGYTF,TGTGCCAGCAGTTTACAGACAGGGAATGGCTACACCTTC
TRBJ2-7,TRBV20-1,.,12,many,CSAFGTGYEQYF,TGCAGTGCCTTCGGGACGGGGTACGAGCAGTACTTC
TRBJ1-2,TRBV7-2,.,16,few,CASSLGLEGLGYGYTF,TGTGCCAGCAGCTTAGGTTTAGAGGGACTCGGATATGGCTACACCTTC
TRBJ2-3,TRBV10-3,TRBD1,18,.,CAISDLGQGGDFTDTQYF,TGTGCCATCAGTGATTTGGGACAGGGGGGAGATTTCACAGATACGCAGTATTTT
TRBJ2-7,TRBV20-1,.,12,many,CGHMRGSYEQYF,TGCGGTCATATGCGGGGTTCCTACGAGCAGTACTTC
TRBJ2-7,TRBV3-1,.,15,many,CASSQLPGASYEQYF,TGTGCCAGCAGCCAACTTCCAGGGGCTTCCTACGAGCAGTACTTC
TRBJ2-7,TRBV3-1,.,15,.,CASSHVGLLSYEQYF,TGTGCCAGCAGCCACGTAGGACTACTCTCCTACGAGCAGTACTTC
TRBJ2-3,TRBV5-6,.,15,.,CASSLPLGVTDTQYF,TGTGCCAGCAGCCTCCCCCTGGGGGTGACAGATACGCAGTATTTT
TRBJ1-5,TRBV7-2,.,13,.,CASSLMVRQPQHF,TGTGCCAGCAGCTTAATGGTTAGGCAGCCCCAGCATTTT
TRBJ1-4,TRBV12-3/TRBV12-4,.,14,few,CASSLESGTRKLFF,TGTGCCAGCAGTCTCGAATCCGGGACGAGAAAACTGTTTTTT